The next 23 T cell receptor beta chains were all read from a single sample in a study of cytomegalovirus exposure and HLA in healthy donors. Researchers ran the PCR with 60 Vbeta and 13 Jbeta primers. Clones were sequenced by immunoSEQ multiplex PCR, and TCRdb holds only the in-frame ones, with some missing. The table records fewer than 200,000 clones, roughly 85% of them present only once. The specimen sequenced was PBMCs. These receptors were collected from a woman between 45 and 65 years old in good health and CMV-seronegative.

This chain connects TRBV2 to TRBJ2-1, with 8 bases that match TRBD2. This CDR3 spans 18 amino acids. The germline V gene has CDR1 SNHLY and CDR2 FYNNEI. V dropped 2 bases and J dropped 0; count of bases not matched to a gene: 9. The CDR3 is CASSETSGLPSSYNEQFF. DNA of the CDR3: TGTGCCAGCAGTGAAACTAGCGGACTACCGAGCTCCTACAATGAGCAGTTCTTC.

The chain recombines TRBV5-1 with TRBJ2-7, with 9 bases aligning to TRBD1. The CDR3 contains 16 residues. The germline V gene has CDR1 SGHRS and CDR2 YFSETQ. Trimming cost V 0 bases and J 4 bases; bases outside gene matches: 8. The CDR3: CASSLAIGQGSYEQYF. The CDR3 nucleotides read TGCGCCAGCAGCTTGGCCATAGGACAGGGGAGTTACGAGCAGTACTTC.

The gene calls are TRBV18 and TRBJ2-5, with 8 nucleotides matching TRBD2. Germline CDR1 reads KGHSH; CDR2 reads LQKENI. The CDR3 spans 15 residues. The junction had 4 bases not matched to a gene; V was cut back by 0 bases and J by 4 bases. The CDR3 sequence: CASSPPGLGPETQYF. The CDR3 nucleotides read TGTGCCAGCTCACCACCGGGACTAGGCCCAGAGACCCAGTACTTC.

This clone was counted between two and nine times. This sequence joins TRBV14 and TRBJ2-7; D call uncertain. The CDR3 loop spans 15 amino acids. Trimming removed 4 bases from V and 0 bases from J, with 13 bases in between. Germline V CDR1 and CDR2: SGHDN, FVKESK. The CDR3: CASSRGFPSSYEQYF. CDR3 DNA: TGTGCCAGCAGCCGAGGATTCCCAAGCTCCTACGAGCAGTACTTC.

The J gene is TRBJ2-7, the V gene TRBV5-1; TRBD2 is a possible D gene (5 bases). V was pared by 5 bases and J by 6 bases, with 15 bases between. Per germline, CDR1 SGHRS and CDR2 YFSETQ. The CDR3 length is 13 residues. The CDR3 protein is CASRSRVTFEQYF. CDR3 in DNA: TGCGCCAGCAGGTCGCGGGTAACCTTCGAGCAGTACTTC.

The chain combines TRBV28 with TRBJ2-2; 10 bases agree with TRBD1. Per the germline V gene, CDR1 is MDHEN and CDR2 is SYDVKM. V was pared by 3 bases and J by 4 bases, with 14 bases of the junction left unmatched. The CDR3 is made up of 19 amino acids. This CDR3 is CASSFHHPDRGRGTGELFF. CDR3 DNA sequence: TGTGCCAGCAGTTTCCACCACCCCGACAGGGGGCGCGGCACCGGGGAGCTGTTTTTT.

The V gene is TRBV11-2, the J gene TRBJ2-1; TRBD2 aligns across 9 bases. Germline CDR1 is SGHAT and CDR2 is FQNNGV. The V segment lost 1 base and the J segment 7 bases; nucleotides outside the gene matches: 8. The CDR3 is 16 residues long. In nucleotides, the CDR3 is TGTGCCAGCAGCTTAGGAGGCGGGAGGGTTTGGAATGAGCAGTTCTTC. It encodes CASSLGGGRVWNEQFF.

The V gene is TRBV2, the J gene TRBJ2-5; 11 nucleotides line up with TRBD1. The trim removed 3 bases at V and 6 bases at J, leaving 12 bases unmatched. The CDR3 runs 17 residues. Germline V gene sequence: CDR1 SNHLY, CDR2 FYNNEI. The CDR3 loop reads CASSEHEGGQGGQTQYF. The CDR3 DNA follows: TGTGCCAGCAGTGAGCATGAGGGGGGACAGGGGGGACAGACCCAGTACTTC.

The chain combines TRBV5-1 with TRBJ2-5, with 7 bases that match TRBD1. The better agreement between TRBJ2-7 and the DNA end casts doubt on the J call. CDR1 is SGHRS, CDR2 YFSETQ, per germline. CDR3 length: 13 amino acids. The CDR3 bases are TGCGCCAGTAACAGGGGAGAGGGTTACGAGCAGTACTTC. Translated: CASNRGEGYEQYF.

The V and J genes are TRBV9 and TRBJ1-2, with 7 nucleotides matching TRBD1. Trimming at V came to 2 bases and at J to 7 bases, leaving 5 bases not matched to a gene. The CDR3 loop spans 13 amino acids. Per the germline V gene, CDR1 is SGDLS and CDR2 is YYNGEE. The CDR3 nucleotides read TGTGCCAGCAGCGTTGACAGGGAAGGTGGCTACACCTTC. The encoded protein is CASSVDREGGYTF.

The chain combines TRBV19 with TRBJ1-2; 7 bases are a match to TRBD1. The V gene's germline CDR1 is LNHDA and CDR2 SQIVND (reference sequence). J was trimmed by 6 bases and V by 7 bases; bases with no gene match: 5. The length of the CDR3 is 12 residues. This CDR3 is CASTGTANGYTF. CDR3 nucleotide sequence: TGTGCCAGTACCGGGACAGCTAATGGCTACACCTTC.

Comments on this clone: Mismatch with germline at one junction end may stem from a read error. The CDR3 loop reads CASSLGPTSDYGTGELFF. As DNA, the CDR3 is TGTGCTAGCAGCTTAGGGCCCACTAGCGACTACGGCACCGGGGAGCTGTTTTTT. The chain has TRBV7-7 and TRBJ2-2; TRBD2 matches at 7 bases. The CDR3 has 18 amino acids. CDR1 and CDR2 from the germline V gene are SSHAT and FNYEAQ (reference sequence).

This clone was seen a handful of times. The rearrangement uses TRBV5-1 and TRBJ1-4; TRBD1 matches at 10 bases. Germline loops: CDR1 SGHRS, CDR2 YFSETQ. The CDR3 totals 15 residues. The trim removed 2 bases at V and 8 bases at J, leaving 6 bases unmatched. This CDR3 is CASSFGGTGEEKLFF. The CDR3 DNA is TGCGCCAGCAGCTTCGGCGGGACAGGGGAGGAAAAACTGTTTTTT.

The rearrangement joins TRBV18 to TRBJ1-5; D is perhaps TRBD1 (6 bases). The CDR3 sequence is 14 residues long. V was cut by 2 bases and J by 9 bases, with 14 bases left in between. Germline lookup yields CDR1 KGHSH and CDR2 LQKENI. CDR3 DNA sequence: TGTGCCAGCTCACCAGAGACAGGTTTTTGGCCCCAGCATTTT. Its translation: CASSPETGFWPQHF.

V is TRBV9 and J is TRBJ1-4, with no clear D. This CDR3 spans 15 amino acids. CDR1 and CDR2 from the germline V gene are SGDLS and YYNGEE. Trimming left V 6 bases short and J 8 bases short, with 20 bases between. CDR3 DNA sequence: TGTGCCAGCAACCAGATAATGGACTCTCCCGAAAAACTGTTTTTT. It specifies CASNQIMDSPEKLFF.

The chain has TRBV6-6 and TRBJ2-7, with a possible D match to TRBD2 (6 bases). Germline CDR1 reads MNHNY; CDR2 reads SVGAGI (reference sequence). The CDR3 covers 12 residues. With 9 bases removed from V and 3 bases from J, the gap between germline ends came to 12 bases. The CDR3 DNA reads as TGTGCCAGTTGCGGGGAAAGCTACGAGCAGTACTTC. Protein: CASCGESYEQYF.

The rearrangement joins TRBV30 to TRBJ2-3; D unresolved. Germline V lookup: CDR1 GTSNPN, CDR2 SVGIG (reference sequence). The V end lost 5 bases, the J end lost 4 bases, and 16 bases lay between the germline ends. CDR3 length: 14 amino acids. The CDR3 DNA sequence: TGTGCCTGGCAAACCGGCACGCAGGCAGATACGCAGTATTTT. It yields the protein CAWQTGTQADTQYF.

The chain recombines TRBV11-2 with TRBJ2-1; possible D gene TRBD1, 5 bases. The CDR3 is 16 amino acids. V was trimmed by 5 bases and J by 10 bases, leaving 24 bases between them. CDR1 and CDR2 from the germline V gene are SGHAT and FQNNGV. The CDR3 here is CASSLNDSPVSGEQFF. DNA of the CDR3: TGTGCCAGCAGCCTGAATGACAGCCCCGTCTCAGGGGAGCAGTTCTTC.

The chain combines TRBV28 with TRBJ1-6, with D possibly TRBD1 on 6 matching bases. The CDR3 consists of 15 residues. V shed 6 bases and J shed 4 bases, with 13 bases lying between them. Germline V gene lookup returns CDR1 MDHEN and CDR2 SYDVKM. The chain's CDR3 is CASSRRTAYNSPLHF. In DNA form, the CDR3 reads TGTGCCAGCAGCCGACGGACAGCGTATAATTCACCCCTCCACTTT.

V and J are TRBV2 and TRBJ1-5; possible D gene TRBD1, 5 bases. CDR1 is SNHLY, CDR2 FYNNEI, per germline. The V gene lost 4 bases and the J gene lost 1 base, with 11 bases spanning the gap. CDR3 size: 15 residues. For the CDR3, the DNA is TGTGCCAGCAGTGTCCAGGGATTGAGCAATCAGCCCCAGCATTTT. It specifies CASSVQGLSNQPQHF.

This clone has a handful of counts. The genes are TRBV6-6 and TRBJ1-1; D is undetermined. CDR3 size: 13 residues. CDR1 and CDR2 (germline): MNHNY, SVGAGI (reference sequence). V lost 5 bases and J 6 bases, leaving 13 bases between the germline ends. The CDR3 DNA is TGTGCCAGCAGTCGCCCAGAGGCTCCTGAAGCTTTCTTT. Its protein product is CASSRPEAPEAFF.

V and J are TRBV29-1 and TRBJ2-5, with 7 bases fitting TRBD1. The germline CDR1 and CDR2 sequences are SQVTM and ANQGSEA. The CDR3 runs 13 residues. J was trimmed by 2 bases and V by 8 bases; bases with no gene match: 8. CDR3 residues: CSPGTVGQETQYF. As DNA, the CDR3 is TGCAGCCCCGGGACAGTGGGTCAAGAGACCCAGTACTTC.

The rearrangement joins TRBV5-1 to TRBJ2-3, with a possible D match to TRBD2 (5 bases). The CDR3 loop spans 17 amino acids. Germline V gene lookup returns CDR1 SGHRS and CDR2 YFSETQ. V was cut by 4 bases and J by 0 bases, with 18 bases left in between. The DNA of the CDR3 is TGCGCCAGCAGCCCCCTAGAGGGTGCCCTAAGCACAGATACGCAGTATTTT. Protein product: CASSPLEGALSTDTQYF.